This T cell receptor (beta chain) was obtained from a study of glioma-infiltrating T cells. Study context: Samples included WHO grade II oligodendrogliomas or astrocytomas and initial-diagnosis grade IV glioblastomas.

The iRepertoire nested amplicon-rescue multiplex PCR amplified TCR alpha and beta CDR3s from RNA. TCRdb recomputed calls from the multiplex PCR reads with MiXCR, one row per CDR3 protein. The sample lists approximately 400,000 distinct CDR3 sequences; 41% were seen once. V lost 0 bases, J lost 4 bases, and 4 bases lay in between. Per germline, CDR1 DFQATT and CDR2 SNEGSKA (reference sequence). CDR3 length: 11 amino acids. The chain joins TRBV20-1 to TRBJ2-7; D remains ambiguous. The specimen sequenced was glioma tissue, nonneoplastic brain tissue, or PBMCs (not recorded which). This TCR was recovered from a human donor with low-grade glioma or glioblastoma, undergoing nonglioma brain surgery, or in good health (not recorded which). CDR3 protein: CSAREIYEQYF. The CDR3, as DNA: TGCAGTGCTAGAGAAATATACGAGCAGTACTTC.